This TCR beta chain was sequenced in a study of shared clonotypes between healthy human individuals. Some clones are missing from TCRdb's copy, which holds only in-frame ones; the method was immunoSEQ multiplex PCR. The table has over 2 million clones, under 95% seen once; the top ten hold about 0.36%. Germline CDR1 MNHNY, CDR2 SVGAGI (reference sequence). Trimming cost V 0 bases and J 2 bases, with 13 bases left between them. This CDR3 spans 16 amino acids. The sample was naive CD4+ T cells from PBMCs. Subset of the sample: CD45RA+ positively selected. The chain is built from TRBV6-6 and TRBJ1-2; no reliable D call. The clonotype comes from a man between 18 and 35 years old in good health. Some clones in this sample may be carry-over from other donors' samples. The CDR3 here is CASSYSRGTTNYGYTF. CDR3 in DNA: TGTGCCAGCAGTTACTCCCGCGGAACTACCAACTATGGCTACACCTTC.